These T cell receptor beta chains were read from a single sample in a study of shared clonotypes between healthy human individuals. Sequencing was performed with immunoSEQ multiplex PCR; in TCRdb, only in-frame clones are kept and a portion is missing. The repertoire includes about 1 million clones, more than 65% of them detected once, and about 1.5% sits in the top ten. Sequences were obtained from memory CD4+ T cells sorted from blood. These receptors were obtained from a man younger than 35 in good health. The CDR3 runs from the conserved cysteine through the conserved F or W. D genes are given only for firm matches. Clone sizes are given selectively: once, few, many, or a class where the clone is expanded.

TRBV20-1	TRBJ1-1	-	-	TGCAGTGCCTTATCCGGGGACTCGGCTTTCTTT	CSALSGDSAFF
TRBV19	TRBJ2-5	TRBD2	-	TGTGCCAGTAGTATAACTAGCGGGGGGACCCAAGAGACCCAGTACTTC	CASSITSGGTQETQYF
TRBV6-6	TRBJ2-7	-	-	TGTGCCAGCAAGGGGACCAGCTCCTACGAGCAGTACTTC	CASKGTSSYEQYF
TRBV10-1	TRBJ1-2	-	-	TGCGCCAGCAGTGCTGCAGGGTCCTATGGCTACACCTTC	CASSAAGSYGYTF
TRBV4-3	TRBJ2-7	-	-	TGCGCCAGCAGTCCGAACAGGGTAAATCTTGGTGTCGAGCAGTACTTC	CASSPNRVNLGVEQYF
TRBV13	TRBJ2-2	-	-	TGTGCCAGCAGCTTAGGCGGAAAAGGGGCCTTACGAACCACCGGGGAGCTGTTTTTT	CASSLGGKGALRTTGELFF
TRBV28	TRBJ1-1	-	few	TGTGCCAGCAGTCCATCTAAGAACACTGAAGCTTTCTTT	CASSPSKNTEAFF
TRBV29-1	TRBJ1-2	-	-	TGCAGCGTTAGGCCCTCAGGGGCAAACTATGGCTACACCTTC	CSVRPSGANYGYTF
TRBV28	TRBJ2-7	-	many	TGTGCCAGCACCCATCACGGACGGTTCGAGGAGCAGTACTTC	CASTHHGRFEEQYF
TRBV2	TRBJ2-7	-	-	TGTGCCACCGGACGAAGGGGCGAGCAGTACTTC	CATGRRGEQYF
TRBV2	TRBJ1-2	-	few	TGTGCCAGCAGTGGACAGGACTATCTGGGCTACACCTTC	CASSGQDYLGYTF
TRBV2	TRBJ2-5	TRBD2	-	TGTGCCAGCAGCCGTACTAGCGACCAAGAGACCCAGTACTTC	CASSRTSDQETQYF
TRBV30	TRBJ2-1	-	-	TGTGCCTGGAGCTCTAGGGGTGAGCAGTTCTTC	CAWSSRGEQFF
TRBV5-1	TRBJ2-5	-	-	TGCGCCAGCAGCTCCGGGAGCCAAGAGACCCAGTACTTC	CASSSGSQETQYF
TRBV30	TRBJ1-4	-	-	TGTGCCTGGAGCTCCCAGGCAACTAATGAAAAACTGTTTTTT	CAWSSQATNEKLFF
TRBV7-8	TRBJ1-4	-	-	TGTGCCAGCAGCTTAGTGGGAGGGCGGGAAAAACTGTTTTTT	CASSLVGGREKLFF
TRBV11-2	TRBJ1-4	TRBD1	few	TGTGCCAGCAGCTTATATGGGACAGGGTCTGAAAAACTGTTTTTT	CASSLYGTGSEKLFF
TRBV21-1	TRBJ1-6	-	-	TGTGCCAGCAGCCATCTTCTATTGGACAGGTCGAATTCACCCCTCCACTTT	CASSHLLLDRSNSPLHF
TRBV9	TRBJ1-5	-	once	TGTGCCAGCAGCCTGAGAGGATCAGAGAATCAGCCCCAGCATTTT	CASSLRGSENQPQHF
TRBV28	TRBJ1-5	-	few	TGTGCCAGCTGGGTCGGAGGTGCCTTCTTCAATCAGCCCCAGCATTTT	CASWVGGAFFNQPQHF
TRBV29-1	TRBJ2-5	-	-	TGCAGCGTTGTAGGAGTACAAGAGACCCAGTACTTC	CSVVGVQETQYF
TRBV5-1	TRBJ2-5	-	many	TGCGCCAGCAGCTTGAGGTCGGGCCCTACGCAAGAGACCCAGTACTTC	CASSLRSGPTQETQYF
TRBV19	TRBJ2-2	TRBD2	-	TGTGCCAGTACACTAGCGGGGGACACCGGGGAGCTGTTTTTT	CASTLAGDTGELFF
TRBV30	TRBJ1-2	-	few	TGTGCCTGGAGCGCTTGGGGGGGTGACCGGCAGAGCTACACCTTC	CAWSAWGGDRQSYTF